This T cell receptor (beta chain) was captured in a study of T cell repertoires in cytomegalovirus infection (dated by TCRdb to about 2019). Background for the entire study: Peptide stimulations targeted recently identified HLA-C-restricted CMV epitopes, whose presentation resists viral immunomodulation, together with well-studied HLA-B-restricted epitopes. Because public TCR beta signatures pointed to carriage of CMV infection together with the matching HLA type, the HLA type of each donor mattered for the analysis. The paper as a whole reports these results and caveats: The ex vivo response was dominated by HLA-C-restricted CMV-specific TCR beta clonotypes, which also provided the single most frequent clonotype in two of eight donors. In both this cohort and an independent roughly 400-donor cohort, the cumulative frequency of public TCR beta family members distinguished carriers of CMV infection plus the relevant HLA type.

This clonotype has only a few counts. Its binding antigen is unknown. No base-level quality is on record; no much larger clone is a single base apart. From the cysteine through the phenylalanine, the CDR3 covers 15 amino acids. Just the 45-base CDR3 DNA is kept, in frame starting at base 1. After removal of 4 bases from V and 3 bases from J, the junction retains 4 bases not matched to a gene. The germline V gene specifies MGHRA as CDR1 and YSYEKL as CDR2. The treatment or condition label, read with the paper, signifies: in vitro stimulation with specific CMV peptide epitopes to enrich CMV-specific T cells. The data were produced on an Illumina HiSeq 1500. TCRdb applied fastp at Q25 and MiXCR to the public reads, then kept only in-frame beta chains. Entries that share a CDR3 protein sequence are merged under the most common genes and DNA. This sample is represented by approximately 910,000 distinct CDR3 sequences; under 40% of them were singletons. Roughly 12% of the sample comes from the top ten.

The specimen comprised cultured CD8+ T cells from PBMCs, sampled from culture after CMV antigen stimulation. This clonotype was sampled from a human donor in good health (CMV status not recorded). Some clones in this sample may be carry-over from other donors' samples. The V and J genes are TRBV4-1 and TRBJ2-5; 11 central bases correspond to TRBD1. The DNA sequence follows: TGCGCCAGCAGCCTAATGGGACAGGGGGAAGAGACCCAGTACTTC. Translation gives CASSLMGQGEETQYF.